This note documents a single TCR beta chain sequence. The sample is drawn from a study of control samples from healthy donors and cancer patients. Generated by immunoSEQ multiplex PCR, the TCRdb table keeps only in-frame clones and is missing some. The repertoire holds roughly 120,000 clones, with more than 70% as singletons. Germline V gene lookup returns CDR1 SGHRS and CDR2 YFSETQ. The V segment lost 2 bases and the J segment 0 bases; nucleotides outside the gene matches: 3. The CDR3 runs 15 residues. V and J are TRBV5-1 and TRBJ2-7; the match to TRBD1 covers 9 bases. Sequencing was carried out using blood. The TCR sequence derives from a man aged 40-50 years in good health. CDR3 in amino acids: CASSFVGQGSYEQYF. For the CDR3, the DNA is TGCGCCAGCAGCTTTGTGGGACAGGGCTCCTACGAGCAGTACTTC. Filled out from reference TRBV5-1 and TRBJ2-7, the complete variable domain reads KAGVTQTPRYLIKTRGQQVTLSCSPISGHRSVSWYQQTPGQGLQFLFEYFSETQRNKGNFPGRFSGRQFSNSRSEMNVSTLELGDSALYLCASSFVGQGSYEQYFGPGTRLTVT.